Sequencing of this T cell receptor (beta chain) was carried out in a study of regulatory T cells in long-lasting Graves disease. Trimming took 0 bases from V and 8 from J, leaving 17 bases between them. CDR1 and CDR2 (germline): SGHNT, YYREEE (reference sequence). There are 15 residues in the CDR3. The time point: persistent/refractory GD, antithyroid drugs over 5 years with positive TRAb. Extracted PBMC RNA gave rise to the TCR library. Patients were enrolled at an endocrinology department in Xi'an, China. Whole-study findings and limits: Persistent disease exhibited a predilection for TRBV28, TRBJ1-2 and TRBJ2-5.

As regards this clonotype: What it binds is unknown.

Libraries of TCR beta came from iRepertoire HTBI primers plus Arm-PCR of CDR3 regions. TCRdb itself ran the multiplex PCR reads through MiXCR, one entry per CDR3 protein. This table holds some 300,000 distinct CDR3 sequences, 20% to 25% found once. V and J are TRBV5-4 and TRBJ1-2, with D possibly TRBD1 on 6 matching bases. The input for sequencing was peripheral blood mononuclear cells (PBMCs), taken when the disease was refractory, from a patient treated with antithyroid drugs. This clonotype was sampled from a female donor with Graves disease. CDR3: CASSLGRGAQIGYTF. The CDR3 DNA follows: TGTGCCAGCAGCTTGGGGCGGGGGGCGCAGATCGGCTACACCTTC.